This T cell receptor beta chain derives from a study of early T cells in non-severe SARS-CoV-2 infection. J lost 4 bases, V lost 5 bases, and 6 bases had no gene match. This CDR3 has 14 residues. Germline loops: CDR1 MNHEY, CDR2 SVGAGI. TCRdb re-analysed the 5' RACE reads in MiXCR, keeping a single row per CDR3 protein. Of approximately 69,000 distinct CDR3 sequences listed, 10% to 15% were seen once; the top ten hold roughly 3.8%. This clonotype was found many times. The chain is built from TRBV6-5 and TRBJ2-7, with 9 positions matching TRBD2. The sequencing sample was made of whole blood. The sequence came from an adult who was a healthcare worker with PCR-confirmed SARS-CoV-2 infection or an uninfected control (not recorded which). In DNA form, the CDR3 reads TGTGCCAGCAGTCGCGGGAGGGAGGGTTACGAGCAGTACTTC. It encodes CASSRGREGYEQYF.